This TCR beta chain was documented in a study of shared clonotypes between healthy human individuals. The V gene lost 0 bases and the J gene lost 2 bases, with 9 bases spanning the gap. The germline V gene encodes CDR1 SGHRS and CDR2 YFSETQ. CDR3 length: 15 amino acids. Here immunoSEQ multiplex PCR was the method, and the copy in TCRdb shows in-frame clones only, minus some. This table has over a million clones, nearly 99% appearing once. This sequence was found in a man aged 25 to 45 in good health. Sequencing was performed on naive CD4+ T cells sorted from blood. As to subset: CD45RA+ positively selected. V gene TRBV5-1 combines with J gene TRBJ2-1; the D gene is possibly TRBD1 (6 bases). CDR3 in amino acids: CASSLVQGAYNEQFF. Here the CDR3 DNA reads TGCGCCAGCAGCTTGGTACAGGGTGCCTACAATGAGCAGTTCTTC.